This T cell receptor (beta chain) was captured in a study of memory CD4+ T cells and cytomegalovirus serostatus. The sort gate was single viable CD3+CD4+CD8-CD45RO+ cells for memory CD4+ T cells. The CDR3 has 14 amino acids. Germline V gives CDR1 MGHDK, CDR2 SYGVNS. The ends were cut back, 2 bases at V and 4 bases at J, with 9 bases in the middle. The repertoire was sequenced with immunoSEQ multiplex PCR; TCRdb's copy has only in-frame clones and lacks some. The repertoire consists of around 63,000 clones, with roughly three quarters occurring once and the leading ten covering about 4.7%. The chain combines TRBV25-1 with TRBJ1-5; possible D gene TRBD1, 5 bases. The sample was memory CD4+ T cells from blood. The TCR was taken from an adult in good health and CMV-seropositive. CDR3 protein: CASSESGANQPQHF. The CDR3 DNA reads TGTGCCAGCAGTGAAAGCGGGGCGAATCAGCCCCAGCATTTT.